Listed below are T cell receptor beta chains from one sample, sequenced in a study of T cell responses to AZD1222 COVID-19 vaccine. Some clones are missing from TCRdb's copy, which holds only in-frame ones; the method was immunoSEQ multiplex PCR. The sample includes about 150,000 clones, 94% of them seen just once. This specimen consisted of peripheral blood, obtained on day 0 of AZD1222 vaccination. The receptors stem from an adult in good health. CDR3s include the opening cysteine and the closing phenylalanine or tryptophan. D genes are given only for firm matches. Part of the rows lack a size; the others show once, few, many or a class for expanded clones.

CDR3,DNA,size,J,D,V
CATTPMRGSNYGYTF,TGTGCCACCACCCCCATGAGGGGTTCTAACTATGGCTACACCTTC,.,TRBJ1-2,.,TRBV19
CASRGGGQPQHF,TGTGCCAGTCGGGGGGGCGGACAGCCCCAGCATTTT,.,TRBJ1-5,.,TRBV19
CASSVARGPDTQYF,TGTGCCAGCAGCGTAGCTCGGGGTCCAGATACGCAGTATTTT,.,TRBJ2-3,.,TRBV9
CASSRNGGRQEFGYTF,TGTGCCAGCAGCCGAAACGGGGGCAGACAGGAGTTCGGCTACACCTTC,.,TRBJ1-2,.,TRBV3-1/TRBV3-2
CASSLGESGDKNIQYF,TGTGCCAGCAGCTTAGGGGAGAGTGGGGACAAAAACATTCAGTACTTC,few,TRBJ2-4,.,TRBV7-9
CASSLEARVADTQYF,TGCGCCAGCAGCTTGGAGGCTCGAGTGGCAGATACGCAGTATTTT,.,TRBJ2-3,.,TRBV5-1
CASSQEQARGDTQYF,TGTGCCAGCAGCCAAGAGCAGGCGAGGGGGGATACGCAGTATTTT,.,TRBJ2-3,.,TRBV3-1/TRBV3-2
CASRPAWATNEKLFF,TGTGCCAGCAGGCCGGCCTGGGCAACTAATGAAAAACTGTTTTTT,.,TRBJ1-4,.,TRBV2
CASSHNRDNEQFF,TGTGCCAGCAGCCATAACAGGGACAATGAGCAGTTCTTC,.,TRBJ2-1,.,TRBV5-5
CASSEATGLALKETQYF,TGTGCCAGCAGTGAAGCGACAGGACTAGCCTTAAAAGAGACCCAGTACTTC,.,TRBJ2-5,TRBD2,TRBV2
CASSKIQGYTF,TGTGCCAGCAGCAAGATTCAGGGCTACACCTTC,.,TRBJ1-2,.,TRBV9
CASSEQGTYGYTF,TGTGCCAGCAGTGAGCAGGGGACCTATGGCTACACCTTC,.,TRBJ1-2,.,TRBV2
CASSSGPRGHNEQFF,TGTGCCAGCAGTTCGGGACCACGGGGACACAATGAGCAGTTCTTC,once,TRBJ2-1,.,TRBV2
CASRGRGLDGYTF,TGTGCCAGTAGGGGCAGGGGGCTCGATGGCTACACCTTC,.,TRBJ1-2,TRBD1,TRBV19
CATSLPKLAGVGEQFF,TGTGCCACCAGCCTCCCGAAGCTAGCGGGGGTAGGTGAGCAGTTCTTC,.,TRBJ2-1,TRBD2,TRBV15
CAWSWTEETQYF,TGTGCCTGGAGCTGGACAGAAGAGACCCAGTACTTC,.,TRBJ2-5,.,TRBV30
CASSGRIYGYTF,TGTGCCAGCAGTGGACGGATCTATGGCTACACCTTC,.,TRBJ1-2,.,TRBV25-1
CASNKIGGDHTGELFF,TGTGCCAGCAACAAAATTGGGGGGGATCACACCGGGGAGCTGTTTTTT,.,TRBJ2-2,TRBD2,TRBV9
CASIRGFYSNQPQHF,TGTGCCAGCATACGGGGTTTCTATAGCAATCAGCCCCAGCATTTT,.,TRBJ1-5,.,TRBV27
CASSQDGNRGGQDTQYF,TGCGCCAGCAGCCAAGACGGTAACCGGGGGGGCCAAGATACGCAGTATTTT,.,TRBJ2-3,TRBD2,TRBV4-1
CASSYGQNTEAFF,TGCGCCAGCAGCTACGGACAAAACACTGAAGCTTTCTTT,.,TRBJ1-1,.,TRBV5-1
CASSLAGTGLNTEAFF,TGCGCCAGCAGCTTGGCCGGGACAGGGCTGAACACTGAAGCTTTCTTT,.,TRBJ1-1,TRBD1,TRBV5-1
CASSQDAGSGANVLTF,TGCGCCAGCAGCCAAGACGCGGGGTCTGGGGCCAACGTCCTGACTTTC,few,TRBJ2-6,.,TRBV4-3
CASSFPTRSSYNEQFF,TGTGCCAGCAGCTTCCCGACCCGGAGCTCCTACAATGAGCAGTTCTTC,.,TRBJ2-1,.,TRBV7-9
CASSYLETRGLYGYTF,TGTGCCAGCAGCTATTTAGAGACCAGGGGCCTCTATGGCTACACCTTC,.,TRBJ1-2,.,TRBV11-2
CASSGWRAGDGEQFF,TGTGCCAGTAGTGGTTGGCGAGCGGGGGATGGTGAGCAGTTCTTC,.,TRBJ2-1,TRBD2,TRBV19
CASSQGRQGISPLHF,TGTGCCAGCAGCCAAGGCAGACAGGGGATTTCACCCCTCCACTTT,.,TRBJ1-6,TRBD1,TRBV14
CASMVSLAVTGELFF,TGTGCCAGTATGGTGAGTCTGGCAGTCACCGGGGAGCTGTTTTTT,.,TRBJ2-2,.,TRBV19
CASSVSETSADTQYF,TGTGCCAGCAGTGTTTCTGAGACTAGCGCTGATACGCAGTATTTT,.,TRBJ2-3,TRBD2,TRBV6-4
CASSPPAGLGARNTEAFF,TGTGCCAGCTCCCCCCCCGCGGGGTTAGGTGCCCGGAACACTGAAGCTTTCTTT,few,TRBJ1-1,.,TRBV18
CASSSGRADTQYF,TGCGCCAGCAGCTCGGGGAGAGCAGATACGCAGTATTTT,.,TRBJ2-3,.,TRBV5-1
CASSLRQGLGYTF,TGTGCCAGCAGCTTACGGCAGGGACTTGGCTACACCTTC,.,TRBJ1-2,.,TRBV7-8
CASSVDRGASSYNEQFF,TGTGCCAGCAGCGTAGACCGGGGGGCCAGCTCCTACAATGAGCAGTTCTTC,once,TRBJ2-1,.,TRBV9
CASSQVIPDSAQYF,TGCGCCAGCAGCCAAGTGATCCCCGACAGTGCTCAGTATTTT,.,TRBJ2-3,.,TRBV4-1
CASSIVQGSGGNTIYF,TGTGCCAGCAGTATCGTACAGGGATCGGGTGGAAACACCATATATTTT,once,TRBJ1-3,.,TRBV28
CASSQNRGISYQNYGYTF,TGTGCCAGCAGTCAAAATCGGGGAATCTCATATCAAAACTATGGCTACACCTTC,.,TRBJ1-2,.,TRBV28
CASSERLLAGLDTQYF,TGTGCCAGTAGTGAACGGCTACTAGCGGGGTTGGATACGCAGTATTTT,.,TRBJ2-3,TRBD2,TRBV19
CASTPTGDPYGYTF,TGCGCCAGCACTCCAACAGGGGATCCCTATGGCTACACCTTC,.,TRBJ1-2,TRBD1,TRBV5-1
CATSEENSAEAFF,TGTGCCACCAGCGAGGAGAACAGTGCTGAAGCTTTCTTT,.,TRBJ1-1,.,TRBV15
CASSPNTNTEAFF,TGTGCCAGCAGCCCCAACACCAACACTGAAGCTTTCTTT,.,TRBJ1-1,.,TRBV5-4
CASSPSANTNTGELFF,TGCGCCAGCAGTCCTTCGGCCAACACGAACACCGGGGAGCTGTTTTTT,.,TRBJ2-2,.,TRBV5-1
CASSQGRRGDGYTF,TGCGCCAGCAGCCAAGGCCGGAGAGGGGATGGCTACACCTTC,.,TRBJ1-2,.,TRBV4-3
CASSLGLASSTDTQYF,TGCGCCAGCAGCTTGGGTCTAGCCAGTAGCACAGATACGCAGTATTTT,.,TRBJ2-3,.,TRBV5-1
CASSLQATNEKLFF,TGTGCCAGCAGCTTGCAAGCAACTAATGAAAAACTGTTTTTT,.,TRBJ1-4,.,TRBV5-5
CASSKERLAGGKVELFF,TGTGCCAGCAGCAAAGAAAGACTAGCGGGGGGAAAGGTGGAGCTGTTTTTT,.,TRBJ2-2,.,TRBV21-1
CASRTNREGYTF,TGTGCCAGCAGAACAAACAGGGAGGGCTACACCTTC,few,TRBJ1-2,.,TRBV6-5
CASSKRRALDGYTF,TGTGCCAGCAGCAAACGCAGGGCGCTCGATGGCTACACCTTC,.,TRBJ1-2,.,TRBV21-1
CASSQAGAFNSPLHF,TGCGCCAGCAGCCAAGCTGGGGCTTTCAATTCACCCCTCCACTTT,.,TRBJ1-6,.,TRBV4-1
CASSTGALQAFF,TGTGCCAGTAGTACGGGAGCGTTACAAGCTTTCTTT,.,TRBJ1-1,.,TRBV19
CASSYGGPYSQAFF,TGTGCCAGCAGTTACGGGGGGCCCTACTCCCAAGCTTTCTTT,.,TRBJ1-1,.,TRBV9
CASSEVPGGSGELFF,TGTGCCAGCAGTGAAGTGCCGGGGGGCAGCGGGGAGCTGTTTTTT,.,TRBJ2-2,.,TRBV2
CASSVSGNYGYTF,TGTGCCAGTTCCGTGTCGGGGAACTATGGCTACACCTTC,.,TRBJ1-2,.,TRBV19
CASSSDRTTEAFF,TGTGCCAGCAGTTCGGACAGGACCACTGAAGCTTTCTTT,once,TRBJ1-1,TRBD1,TRBV7-7
CASSLGGGIAKNIQYF,TGTGCCAGCAGTTTAGGCGGGGGGATAGCCAAAAACATTCAGTACTTC,.,TRBJ2-4,TRBD2,TRBV28
CASTVTGVDGANVLTF,TGTGCCAGCACCGTTACCGGCGTGGATGGGGCCAACGTCCTGACTTTC,once,TRBJ2-6,.,TRBV9
CASSLVSQPQHF,TGTGCCAGCAGTTTAGTTTCCCAGCCCCAGCATTTT,.,TRBJ1-5,.,TRBV28
CASSLSHGGTYYGYTF,TGTGCCAGCAGTTTATCGCACGGGGGTACGTACTATGGCTACACCTTC,once,TRBJ1-2,.,TRBV27
CASSDWGGTNYGYTF,TGTGCCAGCTCCGATTGGGGGGGCACTAACTATGGCTACACCTTC,.,TRBJ1-2,.,TRBV18